One and the same sample provided the 12 T cell receptor beta chains below, sequenced in a study of cytomegalovirus exposure and HLA in healthy donors. PCR primers comprised 60 Vbeta and 13 Jbeta primers. TCRdb's copy holds only in-frame clones and misses some; the assay was immunoSEQ multiplex PCR. The sample records about 300,000 clones, around 86% being singletons. Specimen: PBMCs. These TCRs come from a man aged 35-49 years in good health and CMV-seropositive.

The rearrangement uses TRBV19 and TRBJ2-3, with 11 nucleotides matching TRBD2. There are 16 residues in the CDR3. Trimming at V came to 5 bases and at J to 5 bases, leaving 9 bases not matched to a gene. The germline V gene has CDR1 LNHDA and CDR2 SQIVND (reference sequence). The DNA of the CDR3 is TGTGCCAGTAGTTCCCGACTAGCGGGGCTGGGAGATACGCAGTATTTT. Translating gives CASSSRLAGLGDTQYF.

This clone has more than one count but fewer than ten. The CDR3 DNA follows: TGTGCCAGCACCATGACAGGGAGGGCTTTCTTT. Its protein product is CASTMTGRAFF. V usage is TRBV28 and J usage is TRBJ1-1; 7 positions agree with TRBD1. This CDR3 region has 11 residues. The germline V gene encodes CDR1 MDHEN and CDR2 SYDVKM. Losses at the gene ends were 7 bases for V and 11 bases for J; bases not matched to a gene: 7. Variable domain in full (rest from reference TRBV28 and TRBJ1-1): DVKVTQSSRYLVKRTGEKVFLECVQDMDHENMFWYRQDPGLGLRLIYFSYDVKMKEKGDIPEGYSVSREKKERFSLILESASTNQTSMYLCASTMTGRAFFGQGTRLTVV.

This chain joins TRBV5-6 and TRBJ2-7, with a possible D match to TRBD2 (6 bases). Between the trimmed V and J ends, which lost 2 bases and 3 bases, there was a span of 15 bases. The CDR3 is 15 residues long. Germline CDR1 is SGHDT and CDR2 is YYEEEE. CDR3 bases: TGTGCCAGCAGCTTAGACGGGAGTAGGGTCTACGAGCAGTACTTC. It yields the protein CASSLDGSRVYEQYF.

The chain combines TRBV4-3 with TRBJ2-7; 10 bases are shared with TRBD2. The CDR3 has 15 amino acids. Trimming removed 2 bases from V and 5 bases from J; junction bases left unmatched: 6. Germline-derived CDR1 and CDR2 are LGHNA and YSLEER. The CDR3 DNA follows: TGCGCCAGCAGCCAATCTAGCGGGAGAATCCACGAGCAGTACTTC. Translation: CASSQSSGRIHEQYF.

V gene TRBV27 combines with J gene TRBJ2-5, with 13 bases fitting TRBD2. The CDR3 has 15 amino acids. The ends lost 8 bases at V and 2 bases at J; junction bases unmatched: 5. Germline V gene lookup returns CDR1 MNHEY and CDR2 SMNVEV (reference sequence). CDR3: CASAPGLAGQETQYF. CDR3 DNA: TGTGCCAGCGCTCCGGGACTAGCGGGGCAAGAGACCCAGTACTTC.

The chain links TRBV30 to TRBJ1-1; D not certain. Germline loops: CDR1 GTSNPN, CDR2 SVGIG (reference sequence). The CDR3 extends over 13 amino acids. V was trimmed by 4 bases and J by 0 bases, leaving 9 bases between them. The CDR3 reads CAWTPVMNTEAFF. CDR3 in DNA: TGTGCCTGGACCCCAGTCATGAACACTGAAGCTTTCTTT.

V gene TRBV7-9 combines with J gene TRBJ2-7, with 13 nucleotides matching TRBD2. J gave up 3 bases and V 5 bases, and 16 bases lay outside the gene matches. Germline loops: CDR1 SEHNR, CDR2 FQNEAQ (reference sequence). CDR3 length equals 19 residues. The chain's CDR3 is CASSPGTSGAGTWIYEQYF. The CDR3 DNA follows: TGTGCCAGCAGCCCCGGGACTAGCGGGGCCGGAACCTGGATCTACGAGCAGTACTTC. The full variable domain, its missing parts supplied by reference TRBV7-9 and TRBJ2-7, is DTGVSQNPRHKITKRGQNVTFRCDPISEHNRLYWYRQTLGQGPEFLTYFQNEAQLEKSRLLSDRFSAERPKGSFSTLEIQRTEQGDSAMYLCASSPGTSGAGTWIYEQYFGPGTRLTVT.

This sequence joins TRBV6-5 and TRBJ2-7; 8 positions match TRBD1. J lost 5 bases, V lost 1 base, and 7 bases had no gene match. CDR3 length: 15 residues. CDR1 and CDR2 from the germline V gene are MNHEY and SVGAGI. CDR3: CASSYYRTGTNEQYF. CDR3 DNA: TGTGCCAGCAGTTACTATAGGACAGGGACGAACGAGCAGTACTTC.

CDR3 sequence: CASSFTGLETQYF. The CDR3 region has the DNA TGTGCCAGCAGCTTCACAGGGTTAGAGACCCAGTACTTC. V is TRBV11-2 and J is TRBJ2-5, with TRBD1 as a possible D gene (6 bases). The CDR3 length is 13 residues. The V end lost 3 bases, the J end lost 4 bases, and 9 bases lay between the germline ends. Germline loops: CDR1 SGHAT, CDR2 FQNNGV.

Only a few counts were recorded for this clone. V is TRBV4-1 and J is TRBJ1-2; D gene uncertain. CDR3 length: 15 residues. V gave up 4 bases and J gave up 3 bases, with 15 bases separating them. The germline CDR1 and CDR2 sequences are MGHRA and YSYEKL. The CDR3 DNA follows: TGCGCCAGCAGCCGCCTACTCATGCTCGACTATGGCTACACCTTC. Translating it yields CASSRLLMLDYGYTF.

The V call is TRBV25-1, the J call TRBJ2-3, with TRBD2 matching over 7 bases. The CDR3 loop spans 16 amino acids. The junction had 15 bases not matched to a gene; V was cut back by 10 bases and J by 2 bases. CDR1 and CDR2 from the germline V gene are MGHDK and SYGVNS. CDR3 residues: CATARLGGGPTDTQYF. CDR3 nucleotide sequence: TGTGCCACGGCCCGGCTCGGGGGAGGGCCCACAGATACGCAGTATTTT.

The chain employs TRBV15 and TRBJ1-5; the D is unclear. The germline V gene has CDR1 LNHNV and CDR2 YYDKDF (reference sequence). V was trimmed by 2 bases and J by 0 bases, leaving 8 bases between them. The CDR3 contains 15 residues. CDR3 DNA: TGTGCCACCAGCAGACAGGCGTATAGCAATCAGCCCCAGCATTTT. This codes for CATSRQAYSNQPQHF. Drawing the rest from reference TRBV15 and TRBJ1-5, the complete variable domain is DAMVIQNPRYQVTQFGKPVTLSCSQTLNHNVMYWYQQKSSQAPKLLFHYYDKDFNNEADTPDNFQSRRPNTSFCFLDIRSPGLGDTAMYLCATSRQAYSNQPQHFGDGTRLSIL.